The source of this T cell receptor (beta chain) is a study of identical twins. The donors were all healthy and Caucasian. The sample holds a few counts of this clonotype. Its antigen remains unknown. CDR3 length: 19 amino acids. Study-wide points: Beta clonotypes that were abundant in cord blood contained fewer insertions, a pattern absent from memory repertoires. The study based its conclusions on cross-sectional statistical analysis and did not follow the same donors. The degree of excess twin sharing was weaker in beta out-of-frame sequences.

TCRdb re-derived calls from the 5' RACE reads in MiXCR, one entry per CDR3 protein. The data contain about 700,000 distinct CDR3 sequences, around 5.7% of them singletons. This clonotype was sampled from a man younger than 30 in good health. V gene TRBV21-1 combines with J gene TRBJ2-6; the table calls TRBD2, which could not be checked here. TRBV21-1 is a listed pseudogene. The sequenced sample was naive T cells sorted from blood. DNA for the CDR3: TGTGCCAGCAGCAAAATAGCGGGCCCCTTCCCTCCTGGGGCCAACGTCCTGACTTTC. Its protein product is CASSKIAGPFPPGANVLTF.